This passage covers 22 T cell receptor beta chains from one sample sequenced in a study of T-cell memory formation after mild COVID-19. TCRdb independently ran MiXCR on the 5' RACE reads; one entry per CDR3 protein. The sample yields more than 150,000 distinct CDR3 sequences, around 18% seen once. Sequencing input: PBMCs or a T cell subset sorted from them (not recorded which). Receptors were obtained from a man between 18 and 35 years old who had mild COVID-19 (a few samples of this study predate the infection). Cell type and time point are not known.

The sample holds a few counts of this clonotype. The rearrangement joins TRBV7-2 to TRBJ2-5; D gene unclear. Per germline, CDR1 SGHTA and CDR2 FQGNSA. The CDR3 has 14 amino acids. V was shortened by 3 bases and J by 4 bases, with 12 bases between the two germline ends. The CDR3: CASSLDSYLETQYF. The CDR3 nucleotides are TGTGCCAGCAGCTTGGATTCTTATTTAGAGACCCAGTACTTC.

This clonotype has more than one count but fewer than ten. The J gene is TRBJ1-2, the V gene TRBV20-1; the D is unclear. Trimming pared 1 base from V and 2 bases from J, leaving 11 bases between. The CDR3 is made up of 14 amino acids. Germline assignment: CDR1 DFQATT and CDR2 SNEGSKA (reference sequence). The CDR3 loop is CSARGQAPNYGYTF. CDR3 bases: TGCAGTGCTAGAGGGCAGGCCCCAAACTATGGCTACACCTTC.

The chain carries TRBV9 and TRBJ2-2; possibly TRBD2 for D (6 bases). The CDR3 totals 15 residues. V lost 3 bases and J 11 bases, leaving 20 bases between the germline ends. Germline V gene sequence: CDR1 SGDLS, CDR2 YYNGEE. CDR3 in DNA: TGTGCCAGCAGCGCCCGGGGGACGGTTGGTGGCGAGCTGTTTTTT. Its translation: CASSARGTVGGELFF.

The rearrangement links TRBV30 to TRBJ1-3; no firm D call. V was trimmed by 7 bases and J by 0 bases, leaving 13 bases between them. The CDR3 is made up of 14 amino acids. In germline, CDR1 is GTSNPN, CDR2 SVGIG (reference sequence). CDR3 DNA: TGTGCCTTGTCTCCGAGAGTCTCTGGAAACACCATATATTTT. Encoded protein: CALSPRVSGNTIYF.

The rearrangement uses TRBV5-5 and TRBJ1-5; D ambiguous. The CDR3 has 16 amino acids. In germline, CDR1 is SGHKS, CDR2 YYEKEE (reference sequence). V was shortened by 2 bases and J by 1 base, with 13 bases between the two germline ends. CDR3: CASSLDQSLSNQPQHF. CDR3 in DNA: TGTGCCAGCAGCTTAGACCAGTCCTTAAGCAATCAGCCCCAGCATTTT.

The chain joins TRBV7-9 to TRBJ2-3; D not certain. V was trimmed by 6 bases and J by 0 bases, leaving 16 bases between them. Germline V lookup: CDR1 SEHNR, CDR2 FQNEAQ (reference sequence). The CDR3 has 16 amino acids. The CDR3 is CASSSGYTSSTDTQYF. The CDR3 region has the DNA TGTGCCAGCAGTTCAGGCTACACCTCTAGCACAGATACGCAGTATTTT.

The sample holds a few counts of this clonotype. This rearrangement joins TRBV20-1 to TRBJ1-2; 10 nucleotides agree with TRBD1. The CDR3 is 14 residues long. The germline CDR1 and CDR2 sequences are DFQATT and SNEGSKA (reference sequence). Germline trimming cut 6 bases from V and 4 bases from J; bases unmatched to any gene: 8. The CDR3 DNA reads TGCAGTGCCCCGGTCCGACAGGGGGCCTATGGCTACACCTTC. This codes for CSAPVRQGAYGYTF.

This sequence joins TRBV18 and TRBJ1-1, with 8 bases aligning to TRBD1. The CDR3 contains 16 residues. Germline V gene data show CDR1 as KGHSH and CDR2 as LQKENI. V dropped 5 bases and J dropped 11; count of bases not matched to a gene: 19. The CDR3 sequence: CASSEWTGPVLVGAFF. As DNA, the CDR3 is TGTGCCAGCTCAGAGTGGACAGGGCCGGTACTTGTCGGTGCTTTCTTT.

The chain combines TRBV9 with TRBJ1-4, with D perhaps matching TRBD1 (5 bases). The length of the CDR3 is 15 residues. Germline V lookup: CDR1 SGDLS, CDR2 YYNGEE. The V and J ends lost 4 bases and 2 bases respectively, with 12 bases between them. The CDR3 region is CASSFGGTTNEKLFF. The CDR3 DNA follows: TGTGCCAGCAGCTTCGGGGGGACCACTAATGAAAAACTGTTTTTT.

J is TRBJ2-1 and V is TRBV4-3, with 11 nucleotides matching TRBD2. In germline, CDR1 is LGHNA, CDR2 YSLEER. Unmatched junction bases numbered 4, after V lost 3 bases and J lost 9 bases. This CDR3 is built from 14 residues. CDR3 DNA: TGCGCCAGCAGCCACGGGACTAGCGGAGGTGAGCAGTTCTTC. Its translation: CASSHGTSGGEQFF.

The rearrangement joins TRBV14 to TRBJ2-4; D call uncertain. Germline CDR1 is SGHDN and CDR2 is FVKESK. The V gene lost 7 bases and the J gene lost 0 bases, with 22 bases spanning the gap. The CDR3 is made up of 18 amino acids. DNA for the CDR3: TGTGCCAGCACCACAAGACGACGGAGAATACTAGCCAAAAACATTCAGTACTTC. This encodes CASTTRRRRILAKNIQYF.

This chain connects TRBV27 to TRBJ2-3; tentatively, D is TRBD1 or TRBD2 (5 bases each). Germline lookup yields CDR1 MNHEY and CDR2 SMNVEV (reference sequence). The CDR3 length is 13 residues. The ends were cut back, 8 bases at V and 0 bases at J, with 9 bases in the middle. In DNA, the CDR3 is TGTGCCAGCCACCGGGGCAGCACAGATACGCAGTATTTT. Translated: CASHRGSTDTQYF.

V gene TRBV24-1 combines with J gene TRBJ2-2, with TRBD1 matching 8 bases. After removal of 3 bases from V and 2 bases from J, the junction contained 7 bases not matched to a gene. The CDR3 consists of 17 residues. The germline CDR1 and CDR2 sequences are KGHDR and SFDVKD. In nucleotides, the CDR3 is TGTGCCACCAGTGATCACACAGGGGGATCTAACACCGGGGAGCTGTTTTTT. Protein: CATSDHTGGSNTGELFF.

CDR3 DNA sequence: TGCGCCAGCAGCCCCGGGGCGGGAGATACGCAGTATTTT. Translated, it gives CASSPGAGDTQYF. The chain is built from TRBV5-1 and TRBJ2-3; TRBD1 or TRBD2 may be the D gene (5 bases each). In germline, CDR1 is SGHRS, CDR2 YFSETQ. V lost 4 bases and J lost 5, with 11 bases in between. This CDR3 spans 13 amino acids. Variable domain in full (rest from reference TRBV5-1 and TRBJ2-3): KAGVTQTPRYLIKTRGQQVTLSCSPISGHRSVSWYQQTPGQGLQFLFEYFSETQRNKGNFPGRFSGRQFSNSRSEMNVSTLELGDSALYLCASSPGAGDTQYFGPGTRLTVL.

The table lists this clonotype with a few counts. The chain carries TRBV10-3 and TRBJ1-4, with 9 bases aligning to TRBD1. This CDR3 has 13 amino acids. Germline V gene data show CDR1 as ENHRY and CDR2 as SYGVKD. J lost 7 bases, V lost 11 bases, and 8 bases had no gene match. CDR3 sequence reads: CASKGQGSEKLFF. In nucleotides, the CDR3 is TGTGCCTCCAAGGGACAGGGTAGTGAAAAACTGTTTTTT.

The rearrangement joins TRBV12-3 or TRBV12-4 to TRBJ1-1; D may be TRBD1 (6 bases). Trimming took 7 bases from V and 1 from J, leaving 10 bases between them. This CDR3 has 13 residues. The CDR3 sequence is CASTRGQNTEAFF. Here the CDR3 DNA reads TGTGCCAGCACCCGGGGGCAGAACACTGAAGCTTTCTTT.

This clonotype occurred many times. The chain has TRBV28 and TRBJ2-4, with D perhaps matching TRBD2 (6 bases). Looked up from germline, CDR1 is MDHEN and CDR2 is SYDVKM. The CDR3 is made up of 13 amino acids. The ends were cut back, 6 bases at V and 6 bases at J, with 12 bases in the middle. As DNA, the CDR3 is TGTGCCAGCAGCCCTAGCGACCTAAACATTCAGTACTTC. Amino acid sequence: CASSPSDLNIQYF.

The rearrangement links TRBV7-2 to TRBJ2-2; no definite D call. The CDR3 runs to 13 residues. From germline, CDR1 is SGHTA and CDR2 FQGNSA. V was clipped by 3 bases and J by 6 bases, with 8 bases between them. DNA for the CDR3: TGTGCCAGCAGCTTGATCGCTCCCGGGGAGCTGTTTTTT. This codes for CASSLIAPGELFF.

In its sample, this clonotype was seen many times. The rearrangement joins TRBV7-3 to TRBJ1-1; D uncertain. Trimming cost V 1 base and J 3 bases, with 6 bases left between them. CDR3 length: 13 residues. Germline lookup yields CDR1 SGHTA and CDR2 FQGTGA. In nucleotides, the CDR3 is TGTGCCAGCAGCTTAATACGGGACACTGAAGCTTTCTTT. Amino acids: CASSLIRDTEAFF. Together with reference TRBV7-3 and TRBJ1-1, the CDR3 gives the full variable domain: GAGVSQTPSNKVTEKGKYVELRCDPISGHTALYWYRQSLGQGPEFLIYFQGTGAADDSGLPNDRFFAVRPEGSVSTLKIQRTERGDSAVYLCASSLIRDTEAFFGQGTRLTVV.

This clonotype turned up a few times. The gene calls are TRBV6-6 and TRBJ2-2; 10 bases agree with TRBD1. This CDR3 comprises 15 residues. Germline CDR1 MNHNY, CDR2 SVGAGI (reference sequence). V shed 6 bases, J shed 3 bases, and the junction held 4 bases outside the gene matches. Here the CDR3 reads CASRPGQGYTGELFF. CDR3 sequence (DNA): TGTGCCAGCAGGCCGGGACAGGGGTACACCGGGGAGCTGTTTTTT.

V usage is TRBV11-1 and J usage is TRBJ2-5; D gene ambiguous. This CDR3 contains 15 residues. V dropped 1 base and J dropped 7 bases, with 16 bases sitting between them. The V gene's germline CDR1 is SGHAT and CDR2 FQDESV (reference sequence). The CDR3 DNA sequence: TGTGCCAGCAGCTTAGAGTTCTTCAGTTCCGGGACCCAGTACTTC. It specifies CASSLEFFSSGTQYF.

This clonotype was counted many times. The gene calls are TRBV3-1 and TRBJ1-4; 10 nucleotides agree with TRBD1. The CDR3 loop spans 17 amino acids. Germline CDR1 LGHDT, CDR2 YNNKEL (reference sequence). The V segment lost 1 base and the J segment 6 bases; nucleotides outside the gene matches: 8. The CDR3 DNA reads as TGTGCCAGCAGCCAAGGACCCGGTGGGACAGGGGATGAAAAACTGTTTTTT. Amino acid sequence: CASSQGPGGTGDEKLFF.